A selection of T cell receptor beta chains follows, all from one sample in a study of blood T cell repertoires in COVID-19. Using immunoSEQ multiplex PCR, the repertoire was profiled, and TCRdb retains in-frame clones only, with some absent. This sample carries roughly 200,000 clones, around 79% of them seen once, and the ten largest clones take roughly 13%. Material for sequencing was peripheral blood. All receptors derive from a man between 45 and 60 years old who had recovered from COVID-19. CDR3s include the opening cysteine and the closing phenylalanine or tryptophan. A D gene is named only where the DNA matches it firmly. Clone size is not always given. Where it is, it says once, few, many or a class for expanded clones.

v_call	clone_size	d_call	j_call	cdr3_aa	cdr3_nt
TRBV3-1/TRBV3-2	.	TRBD2	TRBJ2-1	CASSRLAGASGDEQFF	TGTGCCAGCAGCCGACTAGCGGGAGCCTCTGGGGATGAGCAGTTCTTC
TRBV6-6	.	.	TRBJ2-7	CASRYGARVSYEQYF	TGTGCCAGCAGATACGGGGCTAGGGTCTCCTACGAGCAGTACTTC
TRBV28	.	.	TRBJ1-5	CASSTRFGGSLSNQPQHF	TGTGCCAGCAGTACCCGGTTTGGGGGCAGCCTTAGCAATCAGCCCCAGCATTTT
TRBV7-7	.	TRBD2	TRBJ2-1	CASSRTSGSLGEQFF	TGTGCCAGCAGCAGGACTAGCGGGAGTTTGGGTGAGCAGTTCTTC
TRBV6-5	.	.	TRBJ2-3	CASSQFYRATDTQYF	TGTGCCAGCAGTCAATTCTACAGGGCCACAGATACGCAGTATTTT
TRBV5-5	once	.	TRBJ2-7	CASSFLQGPEQYF	TGTGCCAGCAGCTTTCTCCAGGGTCCCGAGCAGTACTTC
TRBV4-1	.	TRBD1	TRBJ2-6	CASSQKRTGSIAGANVLTF	TGCGCCAGCAGCCAAAAACGGACAGGGTCGATCGCTGGGGCCAACGTCCTGACTTTC
TRBV3-1/TRBV3-2	.	.	TRBJ1-1	CASSQSLVNTEAFF	TGTGCCAGCAGCCAATCTTTAGTGAACACTGAAGCTTTCTTT
TRBV20-1	.	TRBD2	TRBJ2-5	CSASVSGIRETQYF	TGCAGTGCTAGTGTTAGCGGGATACGAGAGACCCAGTACTTC
TRBV6-2/TRBV6-3	.	TRBD2	TRBJ2-5	CASSYGDYNQETQYF	TGTGCCAGCAGTTACGGGGACTACAACCAAGAGACCCAGTACTTC
TRBV4-2	.	TRBD2	TRBJ2-7	CASSQFGTSGTEQYF	TGTGCCAGCAGCCAATTCGGGACTAGCGGGACCGAGCAGTACTTC
TRBV27	.	TRBD1	TRBJ1-4	CASGRGRSQVATNEKLFF	TGTGCCAGCGGCAGGGGGCGCTCCCAAGTTGCAACTAATGAAAAACTGTTTTTT
TRBV5-1	.	.	TRBJ1-6	CASSLGQADSPLHF	TGCGCCAGCAGCTTGGGTCAGGCCGATTCACCCCTCCACTTT
TRBV2	.	TRBD1	TRBJ2-2	CASSEQGAGNTGELFF	TGTGCCAGCAGCGAGCAGGGGGCAGGGAACACCGGGGAGCTGTTTTTT
TRBV10-3	.	TRBD2	TRBJ2-7	CAISTGLAGVYEQYF	TGTGCCATCAGCACGGGACTAGCGGGAGTATACGAGCAGTACTTC